This T cell receptor (beta chain) was retrieved from a study of blood T cell repertoires in COVID-19 (TCRdb year 2020). For the wider study: Collaborator samples came from the United States, Italy and Spain and covered acute and convalescent phases of COVID-19. The repertoires were released in a freely available public database meant as a resource for research on the immune response to SARS-CoV-2. Where available, HLA class I and class II types were taken from metadata supplied by the sample provider and were not determined by assay-based typing. Subjects who had been exposed to COVID-19, were actively infected with it, or had recovered from it provided the deeply sampled blood TCRbeta repertoires that made up the dataset. The material from the prospective study consisted of cDNA or gDNA derived from T cells, B-cell-depleted T cells, or PBMCs. Nearly every sample came with metadata listing a de-identified subject ID, COVID-19 status, age in years and sex. The samples were drawn from two sources: the first 160 participants of the ongoing ImmuneRACE study, and some 1,300 subjects contributed by 6 global collaborators.

TCRbeta CDR3 regions were amplified from genomic DNA using the immunoSEQ Assay, a bias-controlled multiplex PCR. Concerning the study's data processing: Within the assay, amplification of reference gene primers was used to estimate how many nucleated cells each sample contained. To quantify the absolute abundance of each unique TCRbeta CDR3 rearrangement, sequence reads were collapsed and filtered. For each sample, productive Simpson clonality was calculated as the square root of Simpson's diversity index across productive rearrangements. This immuneACCESS table, as held by TCRdb, lists in-frame sequences with V and J called but not all clones. Of the missing ones, under half trace to an unresolved V gene in checked studies; the others have no known cause. That table furnishes V, J and clone size, whereas the DNA furnished D and trimming. The sample table contains approximately 300,000 clones; only one count was recorded for 85% of them. The ten largest account for around 4.1% of the sample.

Study-wide findings and limitations: Clinical and demographic metadata were provided uncurated, with the amount varying by source and participant.

Worth noting for this clone: What this receptor recognizes is not known. No base qualities exist here, and no much larger clone lies one base off it.

The junction carries 10 bases between V and J, which are trimmed by 3 bases and 4 bases respectively. As encoded in the germline V gene, CDR1 is SGHRS while CDR2 is YFSETQ. Including cysteine and phenylalanine, the CDR3 has 14 amino acids. Of all the DNA, just the CDR3 is kept, 42 bases in frame from base 1. The collaborating institutions used their own protocols to collect whole blood in K2EDTA tubes. Collaborator samples were shipped for TCRbeta analysis as frozen whole blood, isolated PBMCs, or DNA extracted from either sample type. Material: peripheral blood. The sequence links TRBV5-1 to TRBJ1-4; matching of 5 bases hints at TRBD1 as the D gene. This sequence originates from a woman in her fifties or sixties with active or convalescent COVID-19. The nucleotide sequence is TGCGCCAGCAGCTCCGACAGCTTTAATGAAAAACTGTTTTTT. Translated, this gives CASSSDSFNEKLFF.